This TCR beta chain was found in a study of T cell clonotyping in hematopoietic cell transplantation. The overall study: Cytoreduction preceded collection of pretransplant recipient samples.

The table came from immunoSEQ multiplex PCR; TCRdb's copy has only in-frame clones and leaves some out. There are about 29,000 clones in the sample; 65% to 80% occur only once, and less than 8% lies in the top ten. The germline V and J ends were trimmed by 2 bases and 4 bases, with 7 bases remaining between them. The CDR3 consists of 12 residues. Germline CDR1 and CDR2: SGHTS and YDEGEE. Time point denoted: recipient sample about 28 days before transplant, after cytoreduction. Findings and caveats of the study: Graft donor and pretransplant recipient Inverse Simpson Index values predicted broader posttransplant TCR diversity. Few recipient clonotypes overlapped donors; over 97% were de novo at given depth.

With respect to this clone: Antigen: not known.

The J gene is TRBJ2-7, the V gene TRBV5-8, with D uncertain. The sequences come from peripheral blood mononuclear cells, collected before stem cell transplant. The TCR sequence derives from a woman in her 30s with chronic myeloid leukemia. Some clones in this sample may be carry-over from other donors' samples. The CDR3 spells CASSLRPYEQYV. In nucleotides, the CDR3 is TGTGCCAGCAGCTTACGTCCTTACGAGCAGTACGTC.